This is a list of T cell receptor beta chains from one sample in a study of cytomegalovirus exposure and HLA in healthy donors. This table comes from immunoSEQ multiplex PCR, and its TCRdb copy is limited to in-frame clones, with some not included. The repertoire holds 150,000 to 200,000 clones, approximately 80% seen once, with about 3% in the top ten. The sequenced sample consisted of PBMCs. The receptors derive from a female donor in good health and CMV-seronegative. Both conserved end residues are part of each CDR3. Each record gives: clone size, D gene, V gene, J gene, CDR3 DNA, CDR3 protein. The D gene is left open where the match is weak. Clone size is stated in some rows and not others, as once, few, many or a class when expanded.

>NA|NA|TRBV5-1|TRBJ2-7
TGCGCCAGCAGCTTACAGACAGGCTCCTACGAGCAGTACTTC
CASSLQTGSYEQYF
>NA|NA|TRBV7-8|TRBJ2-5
TGTGCCAGCAGTGGGTTGGGGGGGGGCGGGGCAGAGACCCAGTACTTC
CASSGLGGGGAETQYF
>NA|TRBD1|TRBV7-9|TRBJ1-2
TGTGCCAGCAGCCTATCGGGACAGGGGGCGAATGGCTACACCTTC
CASSLSGQGANGYTF
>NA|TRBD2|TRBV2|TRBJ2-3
TGTGCCAGCAGGAAGGGACTAGCGCCTGCAGATACGCAGTATTTT
CASRKGLAPADTQYF
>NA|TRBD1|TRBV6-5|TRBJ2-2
TGTGCCAGCAGTTACGACAGGGGTTTCGCCGGGGAGCTGTTTTTT
CASSYDRGFAGELFF
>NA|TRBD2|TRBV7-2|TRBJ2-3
TGTGCCAGCAGCCTAGCTAGCGGGAGGGTCTGGAATACGCAGTATTTT
CASSLASGRVWNTQYF
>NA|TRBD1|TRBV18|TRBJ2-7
TGTGCCAGCTCACCGGAGGACAGGGCCGAGCAGTACTTC
CASSPEDRAEQYF
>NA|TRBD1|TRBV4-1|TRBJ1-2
TGCGCCAGCAGCCCCACAGGGGGCTATGGCTACACCTTC
CASSPTGGYGYTF
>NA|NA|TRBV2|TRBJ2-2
TGTGCCAGCATTACACAGGGCACCGGGGAGCTGTTTTTT
CASITQGTGELFF
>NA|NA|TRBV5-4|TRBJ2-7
TGTGCCAGCAGCTCTCCGTGGACTACAGACTCCTACGAGCAGTACTTC
CASSSPWTTDSYEQYF
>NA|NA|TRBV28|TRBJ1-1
TGTGCCAGCAGTCCCGCAGGGGACATGGCTGAAGCTTTCTTT
CASSPAGDMAEAFF
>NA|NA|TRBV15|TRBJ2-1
TGTGCCACCAGCAGTGGCCAGGGCTACAATGAGCAGTTCTTC
CATSSGQGYNEQFF
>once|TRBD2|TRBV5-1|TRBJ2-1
TGCGCCAGCAGCTTCGGACTAGCGGGAAACAATGAGCAGTTCTTC
CASSFGLAGNNEQFF
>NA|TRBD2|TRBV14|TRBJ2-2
TGTGCCAGCAGCCAAGATTTCGAGCGGGAGTCCACCGGGGAGCTGTTTTTT
CASSQDFERESTGELFF
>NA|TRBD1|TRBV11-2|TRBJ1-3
TGTGCCAGCAGCTTTATACGGGACAGGAACCTCCAATCTGGAAACACCATATATTTT
CASSFIRDRNLQSGNTIYF
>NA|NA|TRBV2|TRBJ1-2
TGTGCCAGCAGTGGAGGCGGGAGGGAAGGCTACACCTTC
CASSGGGREGYTF
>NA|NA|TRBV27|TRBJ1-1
TGTGCCAGCAGTACAGGGTTAGTTGAAGCTTTCTTT
CASSTGLVEAFF
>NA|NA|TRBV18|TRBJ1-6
TGTGCCAGCTCCCTATACCGGGACACGGAAGGTTCACCCCTCCACTTT
CASSLYRDTEGSPLHF
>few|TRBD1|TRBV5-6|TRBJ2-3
TGTGCCAGCAGCTTGGGGGCGACAGGGGGAGGTAATACGCAGTATTTT
CASSLGATGGGNTQYF
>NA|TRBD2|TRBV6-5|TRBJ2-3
TGTGCCAGCAAAGCGGCGGGGGGAAGCACAGATACGCAGTATTTT
CASKAAGGSTDTQYF
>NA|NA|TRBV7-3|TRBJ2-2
TGTGCCAGCAGCCAGGGGCTAGCGGCCACCGGGGAGCTGTTTTTT
CASSQGLAATGELFF
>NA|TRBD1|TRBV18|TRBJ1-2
TGTGCCAGCTCACCACCAATCCCCGGCAGGGGGCCCTATGGCTACACCTTC
CASSPPIPGRGPYGYTF
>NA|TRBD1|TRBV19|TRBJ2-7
TGTGCCAGTAGTGCGGGACAGGGCTACGAGCAGTACTTC
CASSAGQGYEQYF
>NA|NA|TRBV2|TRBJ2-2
TGTGCCAGCAGTAAGCCCCTAGGGGCCGGGGAGCTGTTTTTT
CASSKPLGAGELFF
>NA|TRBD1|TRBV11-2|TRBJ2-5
TGTGCCAGCAGCCGCGGACAGGCGCGGGAGACCCAGTACTTC
CASSRGQARETQYF
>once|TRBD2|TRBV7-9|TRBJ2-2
TGTGCCAGCAGCTCTAGCGGGGGGACCGGGGAGCTGTTTTTT
CASSSSGGTGELFF
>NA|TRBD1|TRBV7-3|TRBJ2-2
TGTGCCAGCAGCAAAAACCTGGACAGGGGGCGCACCGGGGAGCTGTTTTTT
CASSKNLDRGRTGELFF
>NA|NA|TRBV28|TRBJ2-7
TGTGCCAGCAGTTTCTCCTACATGCTCACGGCTAGCCAGCACGAGCAGTACTTC
CASSFSYMLTASQHEQYF
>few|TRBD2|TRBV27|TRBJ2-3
TGTGCCAGCAGTTTTTCCCCCCAAGCGGGAGGAACAGATACGCAGTATTTT
CASSFSPQAGGTDTQYF
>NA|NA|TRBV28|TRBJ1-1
TGTGCCAGCAGTGAGAATGGACAGTTGAACACTGAAGCTTTCTTT
CASSENGQLNTEAFF
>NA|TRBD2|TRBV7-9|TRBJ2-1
TGTGCCAGCAGCTTCCTCCTGACTAGCGCCTACAATGAGCAGTTCTTC
CASSFLLTSAYNEQFF
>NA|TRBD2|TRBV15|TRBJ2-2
TGTGCCACCAGCACTGGGACTAGCGGGGGTGCCGGGGAGCTGTTTTTT
CATSTGTSGGAGELFF
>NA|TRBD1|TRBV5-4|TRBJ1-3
TGTGCCAGCAGCTTTGGGACAGGGAGCTCTGGAAACACCATATATTTT
CASSFGTGSSGNTIYF
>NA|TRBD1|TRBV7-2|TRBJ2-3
TGTGCCAGCAGCACCCAGACAGGGGTGGCAGATACGCAGTATTTT
CASSTQTGVADTQYF
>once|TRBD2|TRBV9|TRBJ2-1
TGTGCCAGCAGCGTAGGAGGTTTAGCGGGAGGCTATGAGCAGTTCTTC
CASSVGGLAGGYEQFF